This T cell receptor (beta chain) was observed in a study of OX40 agonist ivuxolimab in advanced cancers. Patients with a history of autoimmune disease or on systemic immunosuppression were excluded. The data were produced by immunoSEQ multiplex PCR, yet TCRdb's version contains in-frame clones alone and is incomplete. The profile covers over 55,000 clones, with approximately 80% appearing a single time and approximately 8% taken by the ten largest. Germline CDR1 reads SGHRS; CDR2 reads YFSETQ. Unmatched junction bases numbered 8, after V lost 5 bases and J lost 10 bases. This CDR3 is 15 amino acids long.

The V gene is TRBV5-1, the J gene TRBJ2-1, with 14 bases identical to TRBD2. This TCR was recovered from an adult with an advanced solid tumor such as melanoma, head and neck, liver or kidney cancer. Sequencing used CD4+ or CD8+ T cells sorted from blood, obtained in a trial of the OX40 agonist ivuxolimab. Here the CDR3 reads CASSIGTSGSYEQFF. The CDR3, as DNA: TGCGCCAGCAGTATCGGGACTAGCGGGAGTTACGAGCAGTTCTTC.